The 27 T cell receptor beta chains in this list originate from one sample, sequenced in a study of OX40 agonist ivuxolimab in advanced cancers. Sequencing used immunoSEQ multiplex PCR; TCRdb keeps in-frame clones, though not all of them. The sample yields more than 70,000 clones, 85% seen once. The material sequenced was CD4+ or CD8+ T cells sorted from blood, taken in a trial of the OX40 agonist ivuxolimab. Receptors originate from an adult with an advanced solid tumor such as melanoma, head and neck, liver or kidney cancer.

This chain connects TRBV18 to TRBJ2-7; 10 bases are a match to TRBD1. After removal of 6 bases from V and 5 bases from J, the junction contained 7 bases not matched to a gene. Germline lookup yields CDR1 KGHSH and CDR2 LQKENI. This CDR3 is built from 14 residues. DNA for the CDR3: TGTGCCAGCTCTGTGGACAGGGGGTGGAACGAGCAGTACTTC. The encoded protein is CASSVDRGWNEQYF.

CDR3 coding DNA: TGTGCCAGCACTGGGGGCTCTCTTAACACTGAAGCTTTCTTT. Its protein product is CASTGGSLNTEAFF. The rearrangement uses TRBV6-5 and TRBJ1-1, with a possible D match to TRBD1 (6 bases). Deletions cut 7 bases from V and 2 bases from J, with 14 bases between. CDR1 is MNHEY and CDR2 is SVGAGI in the germline V gene. CDR3 length: 14 residues.

The chain employs TRBV14 and TRBJ2-7; no clear D. In germline, CDR1 is SGHDN, CDR2 FVKESK. Trimming cost V 4 bases and J 2 bases, with 12 bases left between them. The CDR3 is 14 amino acids. The CDR3 here is CASSLNHGAYEQYF. In nucleotides, the CDR3 is TGTGCCAGCAGCCTCAACCATGGCGCCTACGAGCAGTACTTC.

J is TRBJ2-7 and V is TRBV12-5; D not certain. The germline V gene has CDR1 LGHNT and CDR2 FRNRAP. CDR3 length: 13 amino acids. The V end was cut by 7 bases, the J end by 2 bases, with 12 bases between. Here the CDR3 reads CASAPDLTYEQYF. CDR3 sequence (DNA): TGTGCTAGTGCCCCCGACCTTACCTACGAGCAGTACTTC.

The genes are TRBV5-1 and TRBJ1-2; 7 bases are shared with TRBD1. The CDR3 sequence is 14 residues long. Looked up from germline, CDR1 is SGHRS and CDR2 is YFSETQ. J was trimmed by 4 bases and V by 4 bases; bases with no gene match: 7. The CDR3 loop reads CASSPGQTLYGYTF. In DNA form, the CDR3 reads TGCGCCAGCAGCCCGGGACAGACTCTCTATGGCTACACCTTC.

The chain couples TRBV7-2 to TRBJ1-2; 8 bases fit TRBD1. The CDR3 covers 15 residues. After removal of 5 bases from V and 2 bases from J, the junction contained 7 bases not matched to a gene. The germline gives CDR1 SGHTA, CDR2 FQGNSA. CDR3 bases: TGTGCCAGCAGCCCGCAGACAGGGGCGAACTATGGCTACACCTTC. As protein: CASSPQTGANYGYTF.

This clone was seen a single time. V gene TRBV5-1 combines with J gene TRBJ2-7; D perhaps matches TRBD1 (7 bases). The germline V and J ends were trimmed by 3 bases and 2 bases, with 15 bases remaining between them. This CDR3 contains 15 residues. Germline assignment: CDR1 SGHRS and CDR2 YFSETQ. The CDR3 is CASSSGGTVTYEQYF. Written as DNA, the CDR3 is TGCGCCAGCAGCTCAGGGGGGACCGTCACCTACGAGCAGTACTTC.

This chain uses TRBV5-1 with TRBJ2-7, with D possibly TRBD2 on 5 matching bases. CDR1 is SGHRS and CDR2 is YFSETQ in the germline V gene. The CDR3 sequence is 14 residues long. Trimming stripped 2 bases from V and 3 bases from J, with 12 bases between. The CDR3 DNA is TGCGCCAGCAGCTTACCCCGGGCGGGCTACGAGCAGTACTTC. Residues: CASSLPRAGYEQYF.

V is TRBV30 and J is TRBJ1-1; D uncertain. Trimming left V 7 bases short and J 7 bases short, with 13 bases between. The length of the CDR3 is 11 residues. Germline loops: CDR1 GTSNPN, CDR2 SVGIG (reference sequence). The DNA for the CDR3 is TGTGCCTTGACGAGAGGGTTTGAAGCTTTCTTT. Residues: CALTRGFEAFF. Using reference TRBV30 and TRBJ1-1 for the parts outside the CDR3, the full variable domain is SQTIHQWPATLVQPVGSPLSLECTVEGTSNPNLYWYRQAAGRGLQLLFYSVGIGQISSEVPQNLSASRPQDRQFILSSKKLLLSDSGFYLCALTRGFEAFFGQGTRLTVV.

This chain joins TRBV28 and TRBJ2-5, with D perhaps matching TRBD1 (6 bases). The end of the DNA aligns better with TRBJ2-7, so the J call may be wrong. This CDR3 is built from 14 residues. The germline V gene encodes CDR1 MDHEN and CDR2 SYDVKM. This CDR3 is CASSPPLHRDEQYF. CDR3 bases: TGTGCCAGCAGTCCCCCCCTCCACAGGGACGAGCAGTACTTC.

J is TRBJ2-2 and V is TRBV5-8, with D possibly TRBD1 on 5 matching bases. CDR1 and CDR2 (germline): SGHTS, YDEGEE. The V and J ends lost 3 bases and 1 base respectively, with 7 bases between them. This CDR3 is 14 amino acids long. CDR3 region: CASSWGGNTGELFF. The DNA for the CDR3 is TGTGCCAGCAGCTGGGGCGGGAACACCGGGGAGCTGTTTTTT.

As regards this clone: Other DNA variants within this sample encode the same CDR3. This sequence joins TRBV30 and TRBJ2-2; 8 positions agree with TRBD1. V shed 2 bases, J shed 6 bases, and the junction held 2 bases outside the gene matches. Per germline, CDR1 GTSNPN and CDR2 SVGIG (reference sequence). The CDR3 sequence is 13 residues long. DNA for the CDR3: TGTGCCTGGAGTCCACAGGGGGCCGGGGAGCTGTTTTTT. The encoded protein is CAWSPQGAGELFF.

V usage is TRBV5-1 and J usage is TRBJ1-2; 7 bases line up with TRBD1. V shed 4 bases, J shed 8 bases, and the junction held 8 bases outside the gene matches. The CDR3 sequence is 13 residues long. CDR1 and CDR2 from the germline V gene are SGHRS and YFSETQ. Here the CDR3 reads CASSPGTEVGYTF. The CDR3 bases are TGCGCCAGCAGCCCCGGGACAGAGGTCGGCTACACCTTC.

The genes are TRBV28 and TRBJ1-4; D may be TRBD1 (5 bases). CDR3 size: 15 residues. Deletions cut 9 bases from V and 7 bases from J, with 21 bases between. Germline V lookup: CDR1 MDHEN, CDR2 SYDVKM. The DNA of the CDR3 is TGTGCCAGTACCCTGGGTGGGGGAGGAGGTGAAAAACTGTTTTTT. Encoded protein: CASTLGGGGGEKLFF.

This chain joins TRBV5-1 and TRBJ2-3, with D perhaps given as TRBD1 or TRBD2 (5 bases each). The length of the CDR3 is 16 residues. The V and J ends lost 4 bases and 6 bases respectively, with 21 bases between them. Per the germline V gene, CDR1 is SGHRS and CDR2 is YFSETQ. CDR3 bases: TGCGCCAGCAGCAGATCCGGGACGCCCAGCCCGGATACGCAGTATTTT. The encoded protein is CASSRSGTPSPDTQYF.

This clone was found a few times. This chain uses TRBV9 with TRBJ2-1, with D possibly being TRBD2 (5 bases). With 6 bases removed from V and 6 bases from J, the gap between germline ends came to 13 bases. The germline V gene has CDR1 SGDLS and CDR2 YYNGEE. CDR3 size: 13 residues. CDR3 sequence (DNA): TGTGCCAGCAATAACCCTAGCCTCAATGAGCAGTTCTTC. Amino acid sequence: CASNNPSLNEQFF. The complete variable domain, with remaining parts taken from reference TRBV9 and TRBJ2-1, reads DSGVTQTPKHLITATGQRVTLRCSPRSGDLSVYWYQQSLDQGLQFLIQYYNGEERAKGNILERFSAQQFPDLHSELNLSSLELGDSALYFCASNNPSLNEQFFGPGTRLTVL.

The chain recombines TRBV5-1 with TRBJ2-7; tentatively, D is TRBD2 (7 bases). Per germline, CDR1 SGHRS and CDR2 YFSETQ. V was shortened by 4 bases and J by 5 bases, with 25 bases between the two germline ends. This CDR3 is 17 amino acids long. The CDR3 bases are TGCGCCAGCAGCCCCCTGAAGGTTATCGGGGGGCTGAACGAGCAGTACTTC. Its protein is CASSPLKVIGGLNEQYF.

The chain couples TRBV7-8 to TRBJ2-5, with 7 bases identical to TRBD1. The CDR3 contains 16 residues. The V gene's germline CDR1 is SGHVS and CDR2 FQNEAQ. With 4 bases clipped from V and 1 base from J, the junction kept 9 bases outside the gene matches. The chain's CDR3 is CASSSPRGQAQETQYF. Here the CDR3 DNA reads TGTGCCAGCAGCTCACCACGAGGACAGGCCCAAGAGACCCAGTACTTC. Combining the CDR3 with reference TRBV7-8 and TRBJ2-5 gives the whole variable domain GAGVSQSPRYKVAKRGQDVALRCDPISGHVSLFWYQQALGQGPEFLTYFQNEAQLDKSGLPSDRFFAERPEGSVSTLKIQRTQQEDSAVYLCASSSPRGQAQETQYFGPGTRLLVL.

J is TRBJ2-7 and V is TRBV6-5, with a tentative D call TRBD1 (6 bases). The CDR3 spans 15 residues. The germline V and J ends were trimmed by 0 bases and 2 bases, with 11 bases remaining between them. CDR1 is MNHEY, CDR2 SVGAGI, per germline. The CDR3 bases are TGTGCCAGCAGTTACTCGAAACAGGGTACCTACGAGCAGTACTTC. Its protein product is CASSYSKQGTYEQYF.

The chain links TRBV7-9 to TRBJ2-3; 11 positions agree with TRBD2. From germline, CDR1 is SEHNR and CDR2 FQNEAQ (reference sequence). The V and J ends lost 1 base and 5 bases, in that order; junction bases with no gene match: 5. The CDR3 spans 16 residues. The CDR3 loop is CASSLGTSGRVDTQYF. The CDR3 DNA reads as TGTGCCAGCAGCTTAGGGACTAGCGGGCGGGTAGATACGCAGTATTTT.

The chain couples TRBV6-1 to TRBJ2-3; 12 nucleotides agree with TRBD2. The ends lost 2 bases at V and 5 bases at J; junction bases unmatched: 5. The CDR3 is 16 amino acids. Germline CDR1 reads MNHNS; CDR2 reads SASEGT. The DNA for the CDR3 is TGTGCCAGCAGTGAAAGTCTAGCGGGGGGGCAAGATACGCAGTATTTT. Translating gives CASSESLAGGQDTQYF.

This clone was found once. CDR3 loop: CASSSGRDFYNEQFF. The CDR3 DNA reads as TGTGCCAGCAGCTCCGGGAGGGACTTCTACAATGAGCAGTTCTTC. The genes are TRBV6-6 and TRBJ2-1, with 8 nucleotides matching TRBD2. Germline V gene sequence: CDR1 MNHNY, CDR2 SVGAGI (reference sequence). Losses at the gene ends were 6 bases for V and 3 bases for J; bases not matched to a gene: 7. The CDR3 sequence is 15 residues long.

The chain is built from TRBV6-5 and TRBJ2-7, with D unclear. Per germline, CDR1 MNHEY and CDR2 SVGAGI. Trimming cost V 9 bases and J 3 bases, with 21 bases left between them. The CDR3 contains 15 residues. The chain's CDR3 is CARVPGSRPFYEQYF. The CDR3 DNA reads as TGTGCCAGGGTACCTGGGTCGCGGCCCTTCTACGAGCAGTACTTC.

This clone was counted between two and nine times. The chain uses TRBV5-1 and TRBJ2-7; no clear D. The V end was cut by 0 bases, the J end by 6 bases, with 13 bases between. This CDR3 has 14 amino acids. The germline V gene encodes CDR1 SGHRS and CDR2 YFSETQ. CDR3 residues: CASSLASPSSEQYF. As DNA, the CDR3 is TGCGCCAGCAGCTTGGCCAGCCCGAGTAGCGAGCAGTACTTC.

As to this clone: This specimen includes other DNA sequences encoding the same CDR3. This chain uses TRBV18 with TRBJ2-1; 10 bases agree with TRBD2. V shed 6 bases, J shed 7 bases, and the junction held 9 bases outside the gene matches. Per germline, CDR1 KGHSH and CDR2 LQKENI. CDR3 length: 15 amino acids. This CDR3 is CASSRGTSETNEQFF. CDR3 DNA: TGTGCCAGCTCCCGCGGGACTAGCGAGACTAATGAGCAGTTCTTC.

The chain uses TRBV7-9 and TRBJ1-4; 11 positions match TRBD1. Germline CDR1 is SEHNR and CDR2 is FQNEAQ (reference sequence). CDR3 length: 15 residues. The V gene end was trimmed by 3 bases and the J gene end by 5 bases; junction bases not matched to a gene: 2. The CDR3 here is CASSLGTGGNEKLFF. The DNA of the CDR3 is TGTGCCAGCAGCTTGGGGACAGGGGGGAATGAAAAACTGTTTTTT.

The rearrangement uses TRBV7-2 and TRBJ2-5; TRBD1 aligns across 7 bases. With V trimmed by 4 bases and J by 4 bases, 3 bases remained unmatched. Germline V lookup: CDR1 SGHTA, CDR2 FQGNSA. The CDR3 has 13 amino acids. In DNA form, the CDR3 reads TGTGCCAGCAGCTCCAACAGGGGAGAGACCCAGTACTTC. Translation gives CASSSNRGETQYF.